This T cell receptor (beta chain) stems from a study of OX40 agonist ivuxolimab in advanced cancers. TCRdb's table, derived via immunoSEQ multiplex PCR, lists solely in-frame clones and lacks some. The sample has some 78,000 clones; about 88% are singletons. This CDR3 is 14 amino acids long. V was trimmed by 2 bases and J by 5 bases, leaving 13 bases between them. From germline, CDR1 is ENHRY and CDR2 SYGVKD. The rearrangement links TRBV10-3 to TRBJ2-7; D may be TRBD1 (5 bases). This clonotype was obtained from an adult with an advanced solid tumor such as melanoma, head and neck, liver or kidney cancer. This material consisted of CD4+ or CD8+ T cells sorted from blood, taken in a trial of the OX40 agonist ivuxolimab. The CDR3, as DNA: TGTGCCATCAGTGAGCGGCAGGGCCCCCACGAGCAGTACTTC. It is translated as CAISERQGPHEQYF.